The next 12 T cell receptor beta chains were all read from a single sample in a study of human T cells and chemical hapten exposure (dated by TCRdb to the early 2020s). The intended sense of this specimen's time point label: healthy volunteer bleed at 2 weeks. Total RNA was extracted from unfractionated whole blood that had been collected in Tempus Blood RNA tubes. Library creation used RACE. Sequencing used a NextSeq 500. TCRdb reprocessed the public reads (quality trimming at Q25 with fastp, clone calling with MiXCR) and kept in-frame beta chains. Rows matching on CDR3 protein sequence are summarized as one entry with the most common DNA and genes. The sample table shows around 130,000 distinct CDR3 sequences, and approximately 10% are seen once. The top ten clones comprise roughly 1.8% of the sample. Sequencing was carried out using whole blood. The receptors stem from a male donor in good health. Some clones in this sample may be carry-over from other donors' samples.

The J gene is TRBJ1-2, the V gene TRBV20-1; TRBD1 matches at 12 bases. The CDR3 is 17 amino acids. Per the germline V gene, CDR1 is DFQATT and CDR2 is SNEGSKA (reference sequence). The V and J ends lost 4 bases and 8 bases, in that order; junction bases with no gene match: 17. CDR3 sequence reads: CSATPFAGTGGGKGYTF. The CDR3 DNA is TGCAGTGCTACTCCATTCGCGGGGACAGGGGGCGGAAAGGGCTACACCTTC.

This clonotype was counted between two and nine times. The J gene is TRBJ2-2, the V gene TRBV25-1; TRBD1 is a possible D gene (5 bases). Between the trimmed V and J ends, which lost 3 bases and 5 bases, there was a span of 10 bases. Per the germline V gene, CDR1 is MGHDK and CDR2 is SYGVNS. There are 14 residues in the CDR3. CDR3 coding DNA: TGTGCCAGCAGTGACGACAGATTTACCGGGGAGCTGTTTTTT. Encoded protein: CASSDDRFTGELFF.

V gene TRBV10-3 combines with J gene TRBJ2-2; D possibly corresponds to TRBD1 (6 bases). Germline lookup yields CDR1 ENHRY and CDR2 SYGVKD. Trimming left V 10 bases short and J 7 bases short, with 22 bases between. The CDR3 has 15 amino acids. The CDR3: CATSGTTGLGGELFF. CDR3 nucleotide sequence: TGTGCCACCTCCGGGACAACTGGGCTGGGCGGGGAGCTGTTTTTT.

This clonotype was detected many times. J is TRBJ2-7 and V is TRBV5-5; D call uncertain. The CDR3 is 14 residues long. Deletions cut 0 bases from V and 2 bases from J, with 9 bases between. Germline CDR1 SGHKS, CDR2 YYEKEE (reference sequence). The CDR3 DNA follows: TGTGCCAGCAGCTTGGCCCCCTACACCTACGAGCAGTACTTC. Translation gives CASSLAPYTYEQYF.

In its sample, this clonotype was seen many times. This sequence joins TRBV29-1 and TRBJ1-5; D may be TRBD1 (6 bases). The CDR3 has 14 residues. Germline V lookup: CDR1 SQVTM, CDR2 ANQGSEA. V was shortened by 4 bases and J by 3 bases, with 13 bases between the two germline ends. This CDR3 is CSVAPSGANQPQHF. The CDR3 region has the DNA TGCAGCGTTGCCCCCTCGGGGGCCAATCAGCCCCAGCATTTT.

The chain combines TRBV29-1 with TRBJ1-5; 8 nucleotides line up with TRBD1. The germline V gene has CDR1 SQVTM and CDR2 ANQGSEA. CDR3 size: 17 residues. V shed 1 base, J shed 12 bases, and the junction held 20 bases outside the gene matches. This chain's CDR3 is CSVEGSVLGTGPSVQHF. DNA of the CDR3: TGCAGCGTTGAAGGCAGCGTACTCGGGACAGGCCCTTCAGTCCAGCATTTT.

The rearrangement links TRBV18 to TRBJ1-5, with 9 bases identical to TRBD1. The CDR3 has 16 amino acids. V lost 0 bases to trimming and J lost 4 bases; unmatched junction nucleotides: 4. Germline CDR1 and CDR2: KGHSH and LQKENI. The CDR3 DNA sequence: TGTGCCAGCTCACCACCCAATGGACAGGGGAATCAGCCCCAGCATTTT. Translating gives CASSPPNGQGNQPQHF.

This clonotype was found a few times. The gene calls are TRBV24-1 and TRBJ1-1; D ambiguous. V lost 6 bases and J lost 7, with 8 bases in between. From germline, CDR1 is KGHDR and CDR2 SFDVKD. The CDR3 runs 11 residues. DNA for the CDR3: TGTGCCACCAGTTTTGATGGTGAAGCTTTCTTT. Translated, it gives CATSFDGEAFF.

The chain couples TRBV6-6 to TRBJ2-7; 10 bases match TRBD1. V shed 0 bases and J 3 bases; nucleotides not matched to a gene: 11. In germline, CDR1 is MNHNY, CDR2 SVGAGI (reference sequence). The CDR3 extends over 18 amino acids. This chain's CDR3 is CASSYSPGQGYTHYEQYF. CDR3 DNA: TGTGCCAGCAGTTACTCCCCGGGACAGGGGTACACCCACTACGAGCAGTACTTC.

There are a few counts of this clonotype. The chain uses TRBV27 and TRBJ2-3, with 11 nucleotides matching TRBD1. V dropped 3 bases and J dropped 6; count of bases not matched to a gene: 11. The CDR3 is 17 residues long. Germline-derived CDR1 and CDR2 are MNHEY and SMNVEV (reference sequence). This CDR3 reads CASSLSSGQGALDTQYF. Written as DNA, the CDR3 is TGTGCCAGCAGTTTGAGTTCTGGACAGGGGGCGCTGGATACGCAGTATTTT.

This clonotype was seen ten or more times. This chain links TRBV7-6 with TRBJ2-1; D not certain. This CDR3 contains 16 residues. Trimming removed 2 bases at V and 2 bases at J, with 13 bases between. CDR1 SGHVS and CDR2 FNYEAQ come from the germline V gene. CDR3 residues: CASSLSANRAYNEQFF. The CDR3 region has the DNA TGTGCCAGCAGCTTATCCGCCAACAGAGCCTACAATGAGCAGTTCTTC. Based on the CDR3 plus reference TRBV7-6 and TRBJ2-1, the full variable domain is GAGVSQSPRYKVTKRGQDVALRCDPISGHVSLYWYRQALGQGPEFLTYFNYEAQQDKSGLPNDRFSAERPEGSISTLTIQRTEQRDSAMYRCASSLSANRAYNEQFFGPGTRLTVL.

This clonotype was seen a handful of times. V and J are TRBV4-3 and TRBJ1-1; 8 bases agree with TRBD1. The length of the CDR3 is 15 residues. Germline lookup yields CDR1 LGHNA and CDR2 YSLEER. The V segment lost 2 bases and the J segment 8 bases; nucleotides outside the gene matches: 10. The CDR3 nucleotides read TGCGCCAGCAGCCAAACTGACAGGGGCGGGGGCGAAGCTTTCTTT. This translates into CASSQTDRGGGEAFF.